The source of this T cell receptor beta chain is a study of technical replicates of blood from several donors. Libraries were prepared by immunoSEQ multiplex PCR; TCRdb keeps only in-frame clonotypes and omits some of them. The table records about 76,000 clones, approximately 86% of them present only once. The CDR3 is 15 amino acids. Germline V gives CDR1 LNHNV, CDR2 YYDKDF (reference sequence). V dropped 3 bases and J dropped 2; count of bases not matched to a gene: 2. This receptor was identified in a human donor in good health. Some clones in this sample may be carry-over from other donors' samples. The sequenced sample consisted of PBMCs. The rearrangement links TRBV15 to TRBJ2-5; TRBD2 matches at 11 bases. The CDR3 DNA reads TGTGCCACCAGCAGGGGACTAGCGGAGCAAGAGACCCAGTACTTC. Protein product: CATSRGLAEQETQYF. The entire variable domain, with the rest obtained from reference TRBV15 and TRBJ2-5, is as follows: DAMVIQNPRYQVTQFGKPVTLSCSQTLNHNVMYWYQQKSSQAPKLLFHYYDKDFNNEADTPDNFQSRRPNTSFCFLDIRSPGLGDTAMYLCATSRGLAEQETQYFGPGTRLLVL.